The 22 T cell receptor beta chains below come from one sample, sequenced in a study of blood T cells in healthy people across ages. A second about 7 to 11 cycle PCR used barcoded and J-beta primers. Via MiXCR, TCRdb re-called the 5' RACE reads, giving one row per CDR3 protein. The sample shows 910,000 or so distinct CDR3 sequences, 45% to 60% of them seen only once. Material for sequencing was blood. These receptors all stem from a woman aged 55-70 years in good health.

This clonotype was recorded a few times. The V and J genes are TRBV7-6 and TRBJ2-2; D not resolved. CDR1 and CDR2 from the germline V gene are SGHVS and FNYEAQ. This CDR3 has 15 residues. Trimming cost V 2 bases and J 5 bases, with 12 bases left between them. The CDR3 reads CASSLPLGTTGELFF. The CDR3 region has the DNA TGTGCCAGCAGCTTACCCTTAGGAACGACCGGGGAGCTGTTTTTT.

This clonotype has more than one count but fewer than ten. V gene TRBV6-2 or TRBV6-3 combines with J gene TRBJ2-3; the D is unclear. CDR1 MNHEY and CDR2 SVGEGT come from the germline V gene. V was cut by 6 bases and J by 5 bases, with 12 bases left in between. The CDR3 loop spans 13 amino acids. Here the CDR3 DNA reads TGTGCCAGCAGGGACCATCAAAAAGATACGCAGTATTTT. Translating it yields CASRDHQKDTQYF.

This chain links TRBV11-2 with TRBJ2-4, with D perhaps assigned TRBD1 or TRBD2 (6 bases each). The end of the DNA aligns better with TRBJ2-5, so the J call may be wrong. In germline, CDR1 is SGHAT, CDR2 FQNNGV. This CDR3 is built from 14 residues. The DNA for the CDR3 is TGTGCCAGCAGCTTCGGAGGGGGGTTTGAGACCCAGTACTTC. Residues: CASSFGGGFETQYF.

This clonotype was counted between two and nine times. This chain joins TRBV29-1 and TRBJ2-1; perhaps TRBD2 as D (5 bases). This CDR3 has 14 amino acids. CDR1 SQVTM and CDR2 ANQGSEA come from the germline V gene. The ends were cut back, 6 bases at V and 8 bases at J, with 20 bases in the middle. The CDR3 DNA follows: TGCAGCGTCGCCGTCCTAGCAACGGGCGATGAGCAGTTCTTC. It specifies CSVAVLATGDEQFF.

This clonotype was recorded a few times. The J gene is TRBJ2-5, the V gene TRBV10-3; D uncertain. Trimming took off 4 bases at V and 5 bases at J, with 8 bases between the two ends. Germline V gene data show CDR1 as ENHRY and CDR2 as SYGVKD. The CDR3 extends over 12 amino acids. Written as DNA, the CDR3 is TGTGCCATCAGTGGTTCTTCGGAGACCCAGTACTTC. It yields the protein CAISGSSETQYF.

This clonotype was counted between two and nine times. The genes are TRBV12-3 or TRBV12-4 and TRBJ2-2, with D unclear. V lost 1 base, J lost 0 bases, and 9 bases lay in between. CDR3 length: 16 amino acids. The CDR3 bases are TGTGCCAGCAGTTTAGTTCCGGGCACGAACACCGGGGAGCTGTTTTTT. Its protein product is CASSLVPGTNTGELFF.

Only a few counts were recorded for this clonotype. This rearrangement joins TRBV29-1 to TRBJ2-2; D gene uncertain. The CDR3 spans 13 residues. Trimming shortened V by 7 bases and J by 6 bases, and 15 bases separated the two germline ends. CDR1 is SQVTM and CDR2 is ANQGSEA in the germline V gene. CDR3 bases: TGCAGCGCGACGAACGGGTACCCCGGGGAGCTGTTTTTT. As protein: CSATNGYPGELFF.

The chain recombines TRBV7-9 with TRBJ2-5, with D unclear. The CDR3 consists of 13 residues. The germline V gene encodes CDR1 SEHNR and CDR2 FQNEAQ (reference sequence). Trimming stripped 5 bases from V and 2 bases from J, with 9 bases between. DNA for the CDR3: TGTGCCAGCAGCGGACGGATTCAAGAGACCCAGTACTTC. This translates into CASSGRIQETQYF.

V is TRBV12-3 or TRBV12-4 and J is TRBJ2-5; D possibly corresponds to TRBD2 (6 bases). V was clipped by 2 bases and J by 11 bases, with 15 bases between them. This CDR3 has 13 residues. DNA for the CDR3: TGTGCCAGCAGTTTATACGGTGCCGCGGGGCAGTACTTC. It encodes CASSLYGAAGQYF.

This chain uses TRBV28 with TRBJ1-6; a possible D gene is TRBD1 (6 bases). Germline V gives CDR1 MDHEN, CDR2 SYDVKM. The CDR3 spans 15 residues. V was clipped by 7 bases and J by 6 bases, with 16 bases between them. CDR3 bases: TGTGCCAGCAACTCCTCACAGGGCTCTAATTCACCCCTCCACTTT. It is translated as CASNSSQGSNSPLHF.

This clonotype was seen more than once but under ten times. V is TRBV20-1 and J is TRBJ2-5; TRBD1 aligns across 9 bases. CDR1 is DFQATT and CDR2 is SNEGSKA in the germline V gene (reference sequence). The V segment lost 7 bases and the J segment 6 bases; nucleotides outside the gene matches: 9. This CDR3 has 13 residues. CDR3 coding DNA: TGCAGTGGACAGGGGACAGGGAGGAAGACCCAGTACTTC. Its translation: CSGQGTGRKTQYF.

This clonotype is a singleton in its sample. V and J are TRBV7-9 and TRBJ1-1; D not resolved. Trimming took 1 base from V and 4 from J, leaving 7 bases between them. Germline V gene data show CDR1 as SEHNR and CDR2 as FQNEAQ (reference sequence). The CDR3 length is 13 residues. DNA of the CDR3: TGTGCCAGCAGCTTAGAGGCCGCCACTGAAGCTTTCTTT. Protein: CASSLEAATEAFF.

Notes on this clonotype: One junction end disagrees with the germline gene, perhaps due to a read error. The chain recombines TRBV7-8 with TRBJ1-3, with 7 bases aligning to TRBD1. Germline loops: CDR1 SGHVS, CDR2 FQNEAQ. The CDR3 is 15 amino acids. This CDR3 reads CASSLGGTAGNIIYF. CDR3 DNA sequence: TGTGCCAGCAGCTTAGGAGGGACAGCTGGAAACATCATATATTTT.

The chain employs TRBV28 and TRBJ2-5, with 10 positions matching TRBD1. The J call is doubtful: the DNA matches TRBJ2-7 better. The V gene's germline CDR1 is MDHEN and CDR2 SYDVKM. The CDR3 is 14 residues long. The CDR3 region is CASLLRDRGHEQYF. The DNA of the CDR3 is TGTGCCAGCTTGCTCCGGGACAGGGGACACGAGCAGTACTTC.

The rearrangement links TRBV13 to TRBJ1-4; D gene unclear. The CDR3 covers 14 residues. Between the trimmed V and J ends, which lost 5 bases and 3 bases, there was a span of 10 bases. Germline V lookup: CDR1 PRHDT, CDR2 FYEKMQ (reference sequence). Here the CDR3 reads CASSRARANEKLFF. For the CDR3, the DNA is TGTGCCAGCAGCAGGGCTAGGGCTAATGAAAAACTGTTTTTT.

The chain joins TRBV7-9 to TRBJ2-1, with 8 bases fitting TRBD2. Looked up from germline, CDR1 is SEHNR and CDR2 is FQNEAQ (reference sequence). This CDR3 comprises 14 residues. Unmatched junction bases numbered 8, after V lost 3 bases and J lost 10 bases. The CDR3, as DNA: TGTGCCAGCAGCTTCGGGGGGGACCGGCAGGAGCAGTTCTTC. This sequence encodes CASSFGGDRQEQFF. Supplemented by reference TRBV7-9 and TRBJ2-1, the full variable domain reads DTGVSQNPRHKITKRGQNVTFRCDPISEHNRLYWYRQTLGQGPEFLTYFQNEAQLEKSRLLSDRFSAERPKGSFSTLEIQRTEQGDSAMYLCASSFGGDRQEQFFGPGTRLTVL.

This clonotype came up many times. The chain joins TRBV11-2 to TRBJ2-7, with D perhaps matching TRBD1 (5 bases). CDR3 size: 14 residues. Germline V gives CDR1 SGHAT, CDR2 FQNNGV. Trimming shortened V by 5 bases and J by 6 bases, and 17 bases separated the two germline ends. The CDR3 DNA reads as TGTGCCAGCAGCCCTAACCAGGGCCGGGCCGAGCAGTACTTC. Translation: CASSPNQGRAEQYF.

V gene TRBV29-1 combines with J gene TRBJ2-7; no firm D call. The germline V and J ends were trimmed by 7 bases and 4 bases, with 11 bases remaining between them. Germline-derived CDR1 and CDR2 are SQVTM and ANQGSEA. The CDR3 is 11 amino acids. The CDR3 here is CSGVSGYEQYF. CDR3 DNA: TGCAGCGGTGTTTCGGGTTACGAGCAGTACTTC.

This clonotype came up a few times. The chain joins TRBV14 to TRBJ2-7, with TRBD2 as a possible D gene (5 bases). The assigned J gene may be wrong: the sequence end matches TRBJ2-5 better. The CDR3 is made up of 13 amino acids. The germline CDR1 and CDR2 sequences are SGHDN and FVKESK. This CDR3 reads CASSQDSRGTQYF. The CDR3 DNA sequence: TGTGCCAGCAGCCAAGACTCCCGGGGGACCCAGTACTTC.

The V and J genes are TRBV2 and TRBJ2-1; TRBD2 agrees at 9 bases. Germline assignment: CDR1 SNHLY and CDR2 FYNNEI. The CDR3 is made up of 19 amino acids. V was pared by 6 bases and J by 6 bases, with 21 bases of the junction left unmatched. The CDR3 loop is CASRKMPLKAGGAINEQFF. Written as DNA, the CDR3 is TGTGCCAGCAGAAAAATGCCCCTTAAGGCGGGAGGGGCTATCAATGAGCAGTTCTTC.

In this sample, this clonotype turned up a few times. This sequence joins TRBV20-1 and TRBJ2-3; 7 bases are a match to TRBD2. After removal of 6 bases from V and 5 bases from J, the junction contained 17 bases not matched to a gene. Per the germline V gene, CDR1 is DFQATT and CDR2 is SNEGSKA (reference sequence). The CDR3 extends over 16 amino acids. The DNA for the CDR3 is TGCAGTGCCCCCGAGAGGCTAGCGGTCGTGATAGATACGCAGTATTTT. This translates into CSAPERLAVVIDTQYF.

The chain couples TRBV7-2 to TRBJ2-7, with D tentatively TRBD2 (5 bases). V was pared by 6 bases and J by 0 bases, with 9 bases between. CDR3 length: 13 amino acids. Germline CDR1 reads SGHTA; CDR2 reads FQGNSA. CDR3 DNA sequence: TGTGCCAGCAGTCGACGGGGCTCCTACGAGCAGTACTTC. Translating gives CASSRRGSYEQYF.